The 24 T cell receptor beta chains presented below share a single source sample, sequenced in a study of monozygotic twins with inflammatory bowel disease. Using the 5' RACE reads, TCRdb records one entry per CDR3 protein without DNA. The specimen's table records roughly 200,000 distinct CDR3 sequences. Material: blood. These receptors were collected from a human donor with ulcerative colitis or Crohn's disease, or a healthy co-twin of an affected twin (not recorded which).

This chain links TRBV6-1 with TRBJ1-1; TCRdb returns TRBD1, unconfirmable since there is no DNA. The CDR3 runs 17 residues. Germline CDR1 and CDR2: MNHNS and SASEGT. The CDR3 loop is CASSDPEGGSLRTEAFF.

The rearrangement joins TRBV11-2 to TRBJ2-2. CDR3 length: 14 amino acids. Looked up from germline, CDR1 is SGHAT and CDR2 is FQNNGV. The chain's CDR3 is CASSLIGGTGELFF.

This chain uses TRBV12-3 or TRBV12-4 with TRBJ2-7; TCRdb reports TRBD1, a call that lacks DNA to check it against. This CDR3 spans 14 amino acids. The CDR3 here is CASRAQGGGYEQYF.

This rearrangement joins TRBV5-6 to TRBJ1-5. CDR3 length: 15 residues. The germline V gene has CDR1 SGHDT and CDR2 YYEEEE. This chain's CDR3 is CASSLSASSNQPQHF. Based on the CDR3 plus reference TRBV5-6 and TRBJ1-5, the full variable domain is DAGVTQSPTHLIKTRGQQVTLRCSPKSGHDTVSWYQQALGQGPQFIFQYYEEEERQRGNFPDRFSGHQFPNYSSELNVNALLLGDSALYLCASSLSASSNQPQHFGDGTRLSIL.

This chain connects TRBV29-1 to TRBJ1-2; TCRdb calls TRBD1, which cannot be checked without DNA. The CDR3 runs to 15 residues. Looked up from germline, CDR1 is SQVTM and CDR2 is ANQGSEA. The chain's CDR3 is CSVWGVGSANYGYTF.

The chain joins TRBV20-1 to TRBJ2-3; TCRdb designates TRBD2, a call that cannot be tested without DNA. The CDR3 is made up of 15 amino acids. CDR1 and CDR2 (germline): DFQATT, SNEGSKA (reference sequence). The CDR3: CSASGRSDGTDTQYF.

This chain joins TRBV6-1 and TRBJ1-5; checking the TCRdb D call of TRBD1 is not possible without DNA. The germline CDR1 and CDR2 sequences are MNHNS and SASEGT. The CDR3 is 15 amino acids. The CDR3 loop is CASNPDRGGNQPQHF.

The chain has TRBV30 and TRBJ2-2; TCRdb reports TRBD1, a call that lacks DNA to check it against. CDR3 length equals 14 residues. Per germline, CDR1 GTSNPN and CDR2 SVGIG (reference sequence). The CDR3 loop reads CACLGLLNTGELFF. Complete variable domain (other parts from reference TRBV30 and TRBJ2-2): SQTIHQWPATLVQPVGSPLSLECTVEGTSNPNLYWYRQAAGRGLQLLFYSVGIGQISSEVPQNLSASRPQDRQFILSSKKLLLSDSGFYLCACLGLLNTGELFFGEGSRLTVL.

CDR3 sequence reads: CASSPQEGAGAWDNEQFF. The V gene is TRBV3-1, the J gene TRBJ2-1; checking the TCRdb D call of TRBD1 is not possible without DNA. CDR1 and CDR2 from the germline V gene are LGHDT and YNNKEL (reference sequence). CDR3 length: 18 residues.

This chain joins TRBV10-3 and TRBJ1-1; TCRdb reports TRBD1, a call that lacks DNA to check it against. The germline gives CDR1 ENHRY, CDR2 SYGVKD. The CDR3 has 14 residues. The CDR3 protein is CAISENGLGTEAFF.

The CDR3 spells CASSPGQGAPYEQYF. This chain uses TRBV4-2 with TRBJ2-7; TCRdb proposes TRBD1, but this gene call is untestable without DNA. The CDR3 sequence is 15 residues long. Germline CDR1 reads LGHNA; CDR2 reads YNFKEQ.

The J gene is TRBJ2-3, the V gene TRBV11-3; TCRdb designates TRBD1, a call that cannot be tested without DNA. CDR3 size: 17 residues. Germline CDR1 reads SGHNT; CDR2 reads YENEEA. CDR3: CASSLDASAVPADTQYF.

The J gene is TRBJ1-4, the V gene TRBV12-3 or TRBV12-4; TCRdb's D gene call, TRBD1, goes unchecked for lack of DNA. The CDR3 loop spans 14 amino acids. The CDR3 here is CASTQGDRNEKLFF.

CDR3 region: CASRLTGGEDTQYF. The chain employs TRBV12-3 or TRBV12-4 and TRBJ2-3; TCRdb returns TRBD1, unconfirmable since there is no DNA. This CDR3 is 14 amino acids long.

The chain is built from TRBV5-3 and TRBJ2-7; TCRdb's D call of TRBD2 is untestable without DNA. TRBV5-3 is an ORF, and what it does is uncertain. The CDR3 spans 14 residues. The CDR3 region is CASLGRKLEYEQYF.

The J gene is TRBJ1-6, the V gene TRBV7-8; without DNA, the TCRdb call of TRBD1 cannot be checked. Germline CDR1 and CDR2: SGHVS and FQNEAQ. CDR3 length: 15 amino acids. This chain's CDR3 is CASSSGGTGYSPLHF.

This chain's CDR3 is CASSFENGGQGSEQYF. The rearrangement joins TRBV12-3 or TRBV12-4 to TRBJ2-7; the D call from TCRdb, TRBD1, cannot be confirmed without DNA. The CDR3 totals 16 residues.

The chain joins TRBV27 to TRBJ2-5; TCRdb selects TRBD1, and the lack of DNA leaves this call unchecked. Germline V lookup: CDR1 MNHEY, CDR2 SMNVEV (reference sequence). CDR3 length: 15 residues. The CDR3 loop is CASSPRGRGAETQYF.

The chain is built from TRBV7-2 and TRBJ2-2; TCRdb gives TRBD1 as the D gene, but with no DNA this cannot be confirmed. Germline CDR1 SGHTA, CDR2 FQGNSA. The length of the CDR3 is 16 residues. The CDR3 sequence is CASSFILAGVTGELFF.

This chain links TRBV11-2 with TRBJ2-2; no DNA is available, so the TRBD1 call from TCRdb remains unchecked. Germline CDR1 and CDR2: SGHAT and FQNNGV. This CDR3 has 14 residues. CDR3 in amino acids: CASSLGQYGGELFF.

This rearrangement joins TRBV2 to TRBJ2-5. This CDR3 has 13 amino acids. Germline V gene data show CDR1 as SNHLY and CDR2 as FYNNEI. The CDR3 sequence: CASTYSGKETQYF.

CDR3 residues: CASSTAGDFFYEQYF. The gene calls are TRBV28 and TRBJ2-7; TCRdb's D call of TRBD2 is untestable without DNA. Germline-derived CDR1 and CDR2 are MDHEN and SYDVKM. The CDR3 spans 15 residues.

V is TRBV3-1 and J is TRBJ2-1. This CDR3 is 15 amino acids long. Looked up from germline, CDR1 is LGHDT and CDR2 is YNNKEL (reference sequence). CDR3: CASSQGWGSYNEQFF.

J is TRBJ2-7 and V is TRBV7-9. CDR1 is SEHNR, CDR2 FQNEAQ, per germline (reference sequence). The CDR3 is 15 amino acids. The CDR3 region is CASSQKTDSSYEQYF.